This T cell receptor (beta chain) was identified during a study of shared clonotypes between healthy human individuals. On the study more broadly: Each donor's CD4 naive and CD4 memory cells filled three plates apiece, CD8 naive two, and CD8 memory one.

Replicate sorted-subset PCRs were loaded with roughly 200 ng DNA, tens of thousands of T cell genomes. The assay was immunoSEQ multiplex PCR, and TCRdb's table has in-frame clones only and misses some. The data contain some 700,000 clones, less than 95% of them seen just once; the ten biggest clones take up around a third. V shed 3 bases and J shed 5 bases, with 8 bases lying between them. The CDR3 covers 12 residues. Per the germline V gene, CDR1 is SGHKS and CDR2 is YYEKEE (reference sequence). Findings and caveats of the study: The study generally estimated greater richness for naive than memory subsets. In this cohort, only blood was sampled, and tissue repertoires likely differ.

As to this clone: Its specificity is not known.

The specimen sequenced was memory CD8+ T cells from PBMCs. Documented subset: CD45RO+ cells pooled with CCR7-negative TemRA cells. This clonotype was sampled from a young man in good health. Some clones in this sample may be carry-over from other donors' samples. The chain recombines TRBV5-5 with TRBJ2-5; D gene ambiguous. CDR3 nucleotide sequence: TGTGCCAGCAGCTCTGGGTGGGAGACCCAGTACTTC. This sequence encodes CASSSGWETQYF.